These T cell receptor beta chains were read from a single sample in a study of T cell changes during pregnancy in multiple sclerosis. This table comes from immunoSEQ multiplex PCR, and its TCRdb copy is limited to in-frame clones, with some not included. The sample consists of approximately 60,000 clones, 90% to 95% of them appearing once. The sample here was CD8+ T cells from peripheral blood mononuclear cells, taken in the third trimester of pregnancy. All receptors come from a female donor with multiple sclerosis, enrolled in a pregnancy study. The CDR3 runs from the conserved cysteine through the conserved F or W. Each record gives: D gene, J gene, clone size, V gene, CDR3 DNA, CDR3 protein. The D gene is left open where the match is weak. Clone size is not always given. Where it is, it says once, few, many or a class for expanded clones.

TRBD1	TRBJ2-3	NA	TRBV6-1	TGTGCCATCAACCAGGGACAGGGGGCAGATACGCAGTATTTT	CAINQGQGADTQYF
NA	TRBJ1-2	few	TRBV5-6	TGTGCCAGCAGTTCCCAGGGCGACTATGGCTACACCTTC	CASSSQGDYGYTF
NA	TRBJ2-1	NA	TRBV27	TGTGCCAGCAGTTTAGGACTCCGCTCCTACAATGAGCAGTTCTTC	CASSLGLRSYNEQFF
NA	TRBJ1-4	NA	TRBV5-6	TGTGCCAGCAGCTGGTCCTCGGAGGGGCCCAGTGAAAAACTGTTTTTT	CASSWSSEGPSEKLFF
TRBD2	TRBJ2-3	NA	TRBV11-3	TGTGCCAGCAGCCAGCCCGGACTAGCGGGAGCAGATACGCAGTATTTT	CASSQPGLAGADTQYF
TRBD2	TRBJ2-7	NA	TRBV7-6	TGTGCCAGAGAAGCTGGACTAGCGGAGACCTACGAGCAGTACTTC	CAREAGLAETYEQYF
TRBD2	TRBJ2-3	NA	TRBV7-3	TGTGCCAGCAGCTCCATAGCGGGAAGCACAGATACGCAGTATTTT	CASSSIAGSTDTQYF
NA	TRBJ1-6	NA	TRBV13	TGTGCCAGCACCCTGTGGGGGGAGCAATATTCACCCCTCCACTTT	CASTLWGEQYSPLHF
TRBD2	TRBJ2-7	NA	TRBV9	TGTGCCAGCAGCAGAGCAGGGGGACTAGCGGGAAATTCCTACGAGCAGTACTTC	CASSRAGGLAGNSYEQYF
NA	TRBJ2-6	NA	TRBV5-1	TGCGCCAGCAGCTTCTCTCAGGGTGTTTATTTCGATGTTGGGGCCAACGTCCTGACTTTC	CASSFSQGVYFDVGANVLTF
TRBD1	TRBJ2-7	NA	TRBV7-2	TGTGCCAGCAGCCCCGGGACAGCTCACTACGAGCAGTACTTC	CASSPGTAHYEQYF
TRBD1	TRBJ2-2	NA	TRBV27	TGTGCCAGCAGTTCAGCAGACAGGGCCGAAACCGGGGAGCTGTTTTTT	CASSSADRAETGELFF
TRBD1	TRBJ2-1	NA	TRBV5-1	TGCGCCAGCAGCTTGGAACAGGGGGCGCGGTACAATGAGCAGTTCTTC	CASSLEQGARYNEQFF
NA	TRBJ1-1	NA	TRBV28	TGTGCCAGCAGTTGGGGCATGAACACTGAAGCTTTCTTT	CASSWGMNTEAFF
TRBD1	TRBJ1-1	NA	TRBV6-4	TGTGCCAGCAGTGACTCTGATCAGGGGGCCGGCACTGAAGCTTTCTTT	CASSDSDQGAGTEAFF
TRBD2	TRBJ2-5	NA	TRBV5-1	TGCGCCAGCAGCAGCTCCGGGACTAGCATGGTGAGCTTTGTTATGGAGACCCAGTACTTC	CASSSSGTSMVSFVMETQYF
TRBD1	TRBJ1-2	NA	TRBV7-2	TGTGCCAGCAGCTTAGATTTGTCTTTGGCAGGGGGCTATGGCTACACCTTC	CASSLDLSLAGGYGYTF
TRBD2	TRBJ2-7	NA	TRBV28	TGTGCCAGCAGCCCAGGGCCTAGCGGGAGCCACCTCTACGAGCAGTACTTC	CASSPGPSGSHLYEQYF
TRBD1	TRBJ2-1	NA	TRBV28	TGTGCCAGCAGTCCTGGGGACAGCTCCTACAATGAGCAGTTCTTC	CASSPGDSSYNEQFF
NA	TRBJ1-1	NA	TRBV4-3	TGCGCCAGCAGCCAAGATGTGACGACACTTGAAGCTTTCTTT	CASSQDVTTLEAFF
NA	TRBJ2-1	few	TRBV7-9	TGTGCCAGCAGCGTCGAGCATCCCTTAACTGGACTCGACAATGAGCAGTTCTTC	CASSVEHPLTGLDNEQFF
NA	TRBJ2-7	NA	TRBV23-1	TGCGCCAGCAGTCTGGGGCCTGGAACGTATAGGGCCTCCTACGAGCAGTACTTC	CASSLGPGTYRASYEQYF
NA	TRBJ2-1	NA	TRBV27	TGTGCCAGCAGTTTATCTGAGGGAGGACGGGACAATGAGCAGTTCTTC	CASSLSEGGRDNEQFF
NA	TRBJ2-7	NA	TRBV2	TGTGCCAGCAGTCCTAGGACTGGCTACGAGCAGTACTTC	CASSPRTGYEQYF
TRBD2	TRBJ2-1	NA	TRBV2	TGTGCCAGCAGAGGACTAGCGGGTAGGGCTTACAGCTCCTACAATGAGCAGTTCTTC	CASRGLAGRAYSSYNEQFF
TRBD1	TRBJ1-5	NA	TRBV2	TGTGCCAGCGGGGGGACAGGGGTTAATCAGCCCCAGCATTTT	CASGGTGVNQPQHF
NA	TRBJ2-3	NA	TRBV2	TGTGCCACTCAAGAGGGACCTTTCCGGGACTCGAGCACAGATACGCAGTATTTT	CATQEGPFRDSSTDTQYF
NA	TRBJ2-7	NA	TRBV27	TGTGCCAGCAGTCCAGCGGGCCCCTACGAGCAGTACTTC	CASSPAGPYEQYF
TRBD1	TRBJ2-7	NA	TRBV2	TGTGCCAGCAGTGAGAGGGGACAGGGTTTGCCCGAGCAGTACTTC	CASSERGQGLPEQYF
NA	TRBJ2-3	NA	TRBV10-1	TGCGCCAGCAGTGATGGAGGATCCCGCACAGATACGCAGTATTTT	CASSDGGSRTDTQYF
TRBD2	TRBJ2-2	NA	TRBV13	TGTGCCAGCAGCTCGGGACTAGCGGGACGTGCCGGGGAGCTGTTTTTT	CASSSGLAGRAGELFF
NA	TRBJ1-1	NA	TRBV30	TGTGCCTGGGGTCCGGGAACTGAAGCTTTCTTT	CAWGPGTEAFF
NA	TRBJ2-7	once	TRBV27	TGTGCCAGCAGTTCAGGGTCCACCTACGAGCAGTACTTC	CASSSGSTYEQYF